This T cell receptor (beta chain) derives from a study of T-cell memory formation after mild COVID-19. TCR alpha and TCR beta cDNA libraries with sample barcodes and UMIs came from 5'RACE using constant-segment primers. TCRdb re-analysed the 5' RACE reads in MiXCR, keeping a single row per CDR3 protein. Altogether roughly 140,000 distinct CDR3 sequences are present, 13% to 15% being singletons, with the ten largest covering less than 30%. Trimming pared 3 bases from V and 2 bases from J, leaving 12 bases between. Germline CDR1 SGDLS, CDR2 YYNGEE. The CDR3 loop spans 14 amino acids. This receptor was identified in an adult woman who had mild COVID-19 (a few samples of this study predate the infection). Cell type and time point are not known. Sequencing was done on a sample of PBMCs or a T cell subset sorted from them (not recorded which). The rearrangement links TRBV9 to TRBJ2-7; possible D gene TRBD2, 6 bases. CDR3 protein: CASSGGEVPYEQYF. CDR3 DNA sequence: TGTGCCAGCAGCGGGGGGGAGGTCCCCTACGAGCAGTACTTC.